The clone carrying this TCR beta chain has only a few counts. Its specificity is not known. The data derive from a study of T cell repertoires in cytomegalovirus infection. Study summary: The public TCR beta signatures pointed to both CMV infection and matching HLA type. General study findings and limits: Predominance within the ex vivo response was attributable to HLA-C-restricted CMV-specific TCR beta clonotypes. Accumulated public TCR beta family frequency recognized individuals carrying CMV together with the relevant HLA.

TCRdb re-derived calls from the reads in MiXCR, one entry per CDR3 protein. This table has around 740,000 distinct CDR3 sequences, about a third appearing once. With 5 bases removed from V and 7 bases from J, the gap between germline ends came to 21 bases. The CDR3 covers 16 residues. The germline CDR1 and CDR2 sequences are SGHTA and FQGNSA. The chain has TRBV7-2 and TRBJ1-5; the D gene is possibly TRBD1 (6 bases). The sequence derives from a human donor in good health (CMV status not recorded). Some clones in this sample may be carry-over from other donors' samples. The specimen sequenced was PBMCs. The CDR3 region is CASSEGGVGRVQPQHF. CDR3 in DNA: TGTGCCAGCAGCGAAGGGGGGGTGGGCAGGGTCCAGCCCCAGCATTTT.